This T cell receptor beta chain comes out of a study of lung T cells in sarcoidosis with Löfgren's syndrome (TCRdb year 2017). Broadly, across the study: Sarcoidosis was described as a granulomatous, mainly pulmonary disease marked by CD4+ T cell accumulation in bronchoalveolar lavage fluid. The repertoire analyses were focused on Lofgren's syndrome patients. What the work shows at the level of the full study, not this receptor alone: Compared with control subjects, Lofgren's syndrome patients reportedly showed the greatest expansion in the V gene segments TRAV12-1 and TRBV2. When alphabeta pairing was analyzed, TRAV12-1 tended to pair preferentially with TRBV2, and the resulting paired TCRs displayed CDR3 homology. Recognition of a sarcoidosis-associated antigen was merely suggested, with the antigen itself still putative and unidentified. Sharing of TRAV12-1 and TRBV2 CDR3 motifs among multiple Lofgren's syndrome patients was reported, suggesting public CD4+ TCR repertoires.

The CDR3, cysteine through phenylalanine, is 14 amino acids long. CDR3 DNA is the only sequence kept; it has 42 bases, read in frame from the first base. Based on the germline V gene (reference sequence), the CDR1 and CDR2 sequences are LGHDT and YNNKEL. V was cut back by 0 bases and J by 6 bases, leaving a gap of 11 bases between them. Sequencing used an Illumina MiSeq. Using fastp trimming at Q25 and MiXCR clonotype assembly, TCRdb reanalyzed the public sequencing data and kept in-frame beta chains. Entries that share a CDR3 protein sequence are merged under the most common genes and DNA. Here the sample has 60,000 to 70,000 distinct CDR3 sequences; around 20% occur a single time. 2% to 2.5% of the sample is in the top ten clones. A note on this clonotype: It lacks a known antigen. Within one base of it there is no much larger clone, and no base qualities were kept.

Here the chain combines TRBV3-1 and TRBJ2-5; a tentative D match to TRBD2 spans 5 bases. Sequencing was performed on CD4+ T cells from PBMCs. This clonotype was sampled from a human donor with sarcoidosis (Löfgren's syndrome or another form), or a control subject (not recorded which). The CDR3 protein sequence reads: CASSQDISEQTQYF. The sequenced DNA is TGTGCCAGCAGCCAAGATATTAGCGAACAGACCCAGTACTTC.